The entry below describes one TCR beta chain. This clone's antigen is unknown. Per-nucleotide qualities are absent, and no much larger clonotype sits a single base away. In total, 500 to 700 healthy bone marrow donors made up the cohort. All cohort members were sampled while nominally healthy, although unrecorded immune exposures were likely present. The donor tested CMV seropositive, placing the donor among the roughly 270 seropositive members of the cohort. A peripheral blood sample was provided by each donor, and peripheral blood mononuclear cells were used for TCR beta sequencing. Genomic DNA was extracted from the blood cell samples with the Qiagen DNeasy Blood Extraction Kit. CDR1 and CDR2 were assigned from the germline V gene (reference sequence) as LNHDA and SQIVND. V lost 2 bases and J lost 0 bases; the stretch between them is 6 bases long. From the cysteine through the phenylalanine, the CDR3 covers 14 amino acids. The kept DNA is CDR3 alone, 42 bases in frame from the first base.

The sample is drawn from a study of cytomegalovirus exposure and HLA in healthy donors (dated by TCRdb to 2015 to 2018). With regard to the full study: According to an earlier analysis of a few hundred of the donors, some 180 million T cells yielded over 100 million unique TCR beta sequences and 250 to 350 Gb of sequence data. The number of donors typed differed by locus, with roughly 629-640 for A, B, C, DRB1 and DQB1, 522 for DQA1, 606 for DPA1, and approximately 470 for DPB1. The genetic ancestry cluster associated with self-reported Caucasian donors included 81% of the 300 to 450 genotyped donors. All discovery cohort repertoires had been generated using a single sequencing platform. In an earlier analysis of roughly 580 of the donors, high-throughput TCR beta sequencing was used to judge whether each TCR beta V gene segment behaved as functional or pseudogenic. In the later analysis, no new phenotypic data were used to find candidate immune exposures; instead, reliance was placed on TCR beta sequences and their occurrence across donors. Along with the approximately 670-subject first cohort, a separate validation cohort of some 130 different subjects was used. Several DR-DQ haplotypes were treated as single units for association and clustering because of strong linkage in the cohort. Using immunosequencing, the study profiled T cell repertoires from 666 subjects and related those repertoires to cytomegalovirus serostatus. The study was designed to test whether signatures of past pathogen exposure could be identified by cataloging public T cell receptors. Donor age, sex, ethnicity and CMV serostatus were compiled together with the repertoire data. To predict cytomegalovirus infection status, the study combined high-throughput TCR immunosequencing, statistical association of individual TCRs with disease status, and machine learning. A later genetic analysis took genome-wide SNP genotypes for about three fifths of the roughly 700 donors and used that subset as a discovery cohort. About 300 gigabases of sequencing data and 70 million to 85 million unique TCR sequences were included in an early release covering roughly 600 HLA-typed donors. A later analysis re-analyzed previously published TCR beta repertoires from 650 to 800 donors and added high-resolution HLA genotyping to study TCR occurrence patterns. Among some 410 genotyped donors of the cohort, an average of roughly 230,000 unique TCR beta nucleotide sequences was sequenced per donor, of which about 18% were non-productive. HLA typing covered class I and class II loci at four-digit resolution.

The library was prepared using the immunoSEQ multiplex PCR assay. For the multiplex PCR, a mixture combining 60 forward primers for TCR Vbeta segments and 13 reverse primers for TCR Jbeta segments was used. The CDR3 region of rearranged TCR beta genes was amplified from genomic DNA with a multiplex PCR assay. On the Illumina HiSeq System, the amplified TCR beta libraries were sequenced as 87-base-pair reads. The source study handled its data this way. A later analysis tallied tens of millions of unique TCR beta chains across the 650 to 750 repertoires, and around 9.9 million of those chains were shared by two or more donors. Raw reads were error-corrected and collapsed into unique sequences with a nearest-neighbor algorithm that merged closely related sequences to remove PCR and sequencing errors. V, D and J gene segments were assigned by aligning CDR3 sequences to IMGT reference sequences. For a sequence to be retained, a match of at least six nucleotides was required to both a V gene segment and a J gene segment. A rearrangement counted as productive if the CDR3 had no stop codons and remained in frame with V and J, and every other rearrangement counted as non-productive. CDR3 was defined by IMGT convention, running from the second conserved V-encoded cysteine to the conserved J-encoded phenylalanine. The earlier analysis of some 600 of the donors excluded sequences that lacked an unambiguous match to a single V gene segment. In an earlier analysis of 587 of the donors, V segments were called functional above 56.7% productive rearrangements and were called segregating when the between-donor standard deviation exceeded 5%. A statistical classification framework was built for diagnosing cytomegalovirus status from the catalog of TCR beta chain sequences. In a later analysis, V and J genes were assigned by comparing TCR nucleotide sequences against IMGT/GENE-DB human TR gene sequences. The TCRdist pipeline was used in a later analysis to assign CDR3 sequences and most-parsimonious VDJ recombination scenarios. In a later analysis, each TCR beta chain was defined by its CDR3 amino acid sequence together with its V-gene family, and reads lacking a unique V-gene family were excluded. To address suspected cross-contamination and a sequencing artifact, a later analysis removed 450 to 700 highly shared, low-generation-probability nucleotide sequences. A later analysis calculated a clonal expansion index for each public chain from normalized within-repertoire ranks of inferred template counts. In a later analysis, generation probabilities were computed with a VDJ recombination model fitted to out-of-frame rearrangements, and the resulting probabilities were checked against IGoR. In a later analysis, hypergeometric tests were used to score TCR-TCR, TCR-HLA and TCR-CMV co-occurrence, with a repertoire-size bias correction applied to TCR pairs. False discovery rates were estimated in a later analysis by permuting HLA or CMV assignments 20 times. In a later analysis, co-occurring TCRs were grouped using DBSCAN, with TCRdist sequence similarity added in when clustering inside HLA-allele-positive subsets. Repertoires with fewer than 30,000 or more than 120,000 public chains were left out of co-occurrence clustering, as were about five repertoires with anomalous nucleotide sharing. The table was pulled from immuneACCESS by TCRdb, which kept in-frame rearrangements only. Such tables lose some clones; where checked, under half of the loss comes from unresolved V genes, and the rest has no known cause. The DNA was the basis for D and trimming; V, J and clone size are from that table. In all, the sample holds more than 60,000 clones, and approximately 74% of those were seen once. The leading ten clones occupy over 7.5% of the sample.

Results the study describes overall, beyond this receptor: In vitro tests confirmed that a few of the cytomegalovirus-associated TCR beta chains recognize cytomegalovirus antigens. In a later analysis, the rate of TCR association differed among HLA loci, with DRB1 alleles having the most associated TCRs and HLA-C alleles having the fewest. The only immune exposure information available for the cohort was CMV serostatus. V-gene and J-gene trimming of TCR beta chains was associated with a missense DCLRE1C variant in a later genetic analysis, and the association was replicated in an independent cohort. It was suggested by the authors that the approach could potentially be generalized to other disease states and immunological phenotypes. A later analysis reported that several top co-occurrence clusters appeared linked to parvovirus B19, influenza, CMV and Epstein-Barr virus. A group of highly shared sequence variants was considered likely to be a technical artifact of the sequencing pipeline. A further reported finding was that TCR beta sequences accurately predicted the HLA-A and HLA-B alleles for most subjects in the first cohort. In a later analysis, most CMV-associated TCR beta chains were found to appear HLA-restricted, with HLA associations seemingly driven largely by CMV exposure. Over 15 rarely observed V segments, including chromosome 9 orphons, were excluded from the earlier analysis of a few hundred of the donors because counts were too low. The classifier was reported to diagnose cytomegalovirus status with high specificity and sensitivity in both the original cohort and the validation cohort. A later analysis associated about 17,000 TCR beta sequences with specific HLA alleles at a false discovery rate of 0.05. Linkage disequilibrium might explain the correlated functional status among segregating V segments, but an unknown experimental factor could not be ruled out. Sequencing depth was assumed to be roughly uniform across donors in the presence/absence analyses, though that assumption may not hold. Most TCR sequences were seen in very few donors, while some public TCRs were found in many individuals. Broadly in line with IMGT annotations, most TCR beta V segments showed up in productive rearrangements about 87% or about 30% of the time in an earlier analysis of several hundred of the donors. The study gave a list of about 150 TCR beta chains associated with cytomegalovirus. Because some donors lacked HLA typing at each locus, the association tests relied only on the typed subset. Only TCR beta chains were sequenced in this cohort, and the absence of alpha or paired-chain data limited detectable features. The 87-base-pair reads could not distinguish some IMGT-functional V segments, including TRBV6-2 and TRBV6-3, so those segments were excluded. According to a later genetic analysis, donors in an Asian-associated ancestry cluster had fewer N-insertions in productive TCRs than the approximately 630-donor mean. Assigning TCR associations to individual alleles was difficult when HLA alleles, especially DR and DQ, strongly co-occurred. In a later analysis, HLA-associated TCR beta chains were found to be more clonally expanded and to have lower generation probabilities than equally common non-associated chains.

The sequence came from a man aged 35-49 years in good health and CMV-seropositive. The sample was PBMCs. Recombination joined TRBV19 with TRBJ2-3; confidence is insufficient to name the D gene. The bases read TGTGCCAGTAGTATACCCCCGAGCACAGATACGCAGTATTTT. The translation is CASSIPPSTDTQYF.